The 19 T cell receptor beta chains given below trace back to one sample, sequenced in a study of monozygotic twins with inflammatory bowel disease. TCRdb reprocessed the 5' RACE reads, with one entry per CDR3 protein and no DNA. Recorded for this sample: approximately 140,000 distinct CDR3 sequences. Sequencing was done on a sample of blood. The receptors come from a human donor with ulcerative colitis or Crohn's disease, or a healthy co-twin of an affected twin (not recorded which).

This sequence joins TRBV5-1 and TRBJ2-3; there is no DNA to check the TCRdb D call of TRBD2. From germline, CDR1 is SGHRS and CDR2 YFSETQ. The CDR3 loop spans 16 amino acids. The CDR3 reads CASSLVVAGDTDTQYF. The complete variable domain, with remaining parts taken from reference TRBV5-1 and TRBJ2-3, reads KAGVTQTPRYLIKTRGQQVTLSCSPISGHRSVSWYQQTPGQGLQFLFEYFSETQRNKGNFPGRFSGRQFSNSRSEMNVSTLELGDSALYLCASSLVVAGDTDTQYFGPGTRLTVL.

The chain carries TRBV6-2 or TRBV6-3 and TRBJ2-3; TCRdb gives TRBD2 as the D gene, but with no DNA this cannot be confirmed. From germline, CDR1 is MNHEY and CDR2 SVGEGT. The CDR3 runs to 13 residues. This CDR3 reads CASSTSEPDTQYF.

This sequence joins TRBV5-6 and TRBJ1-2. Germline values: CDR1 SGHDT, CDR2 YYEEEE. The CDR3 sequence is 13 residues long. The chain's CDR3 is CASSLARNYGYTF.

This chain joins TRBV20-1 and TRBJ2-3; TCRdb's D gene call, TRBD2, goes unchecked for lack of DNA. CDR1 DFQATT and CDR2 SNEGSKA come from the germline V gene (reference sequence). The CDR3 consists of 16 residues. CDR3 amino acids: CSAHTSGGRSTDTQYF.

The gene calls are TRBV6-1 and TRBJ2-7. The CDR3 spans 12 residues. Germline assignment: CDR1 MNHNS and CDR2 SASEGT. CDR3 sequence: CASAFHLYEQYF.

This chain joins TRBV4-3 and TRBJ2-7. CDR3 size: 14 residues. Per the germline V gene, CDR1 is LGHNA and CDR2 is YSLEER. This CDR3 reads CASSQDVGTLEQYF.

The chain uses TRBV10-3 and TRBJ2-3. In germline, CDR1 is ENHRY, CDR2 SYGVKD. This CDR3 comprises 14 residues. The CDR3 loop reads CAIKKTSTTDTQYF.

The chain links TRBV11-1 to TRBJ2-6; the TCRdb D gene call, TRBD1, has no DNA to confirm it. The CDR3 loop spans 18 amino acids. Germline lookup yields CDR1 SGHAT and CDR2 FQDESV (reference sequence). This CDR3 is CASSSGRQGISGANVLTF.

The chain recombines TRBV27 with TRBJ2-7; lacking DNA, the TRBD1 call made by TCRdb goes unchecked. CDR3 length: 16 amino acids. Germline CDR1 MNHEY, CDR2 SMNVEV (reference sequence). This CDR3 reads CASSLRQGVSAYEQYF.

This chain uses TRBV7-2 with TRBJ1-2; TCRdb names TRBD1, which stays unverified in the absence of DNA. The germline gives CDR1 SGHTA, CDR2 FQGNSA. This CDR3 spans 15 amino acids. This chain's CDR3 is CASSPQGQGRHGYTF.

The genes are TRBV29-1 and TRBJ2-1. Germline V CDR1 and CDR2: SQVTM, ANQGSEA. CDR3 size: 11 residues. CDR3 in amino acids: CSVDFDNEQFF.

The CDR3 is CASMPTGYQPQHF. This chain links TRBV19 with TRBJ1-5; TCRdb indicates TRBD1, and absent DNA this call remains unverified. The CDR3 is made up of 13 amino acids. Germline V gene sequence: CDR1 LNHDA, CDR2 SQIVND (reference sequence).

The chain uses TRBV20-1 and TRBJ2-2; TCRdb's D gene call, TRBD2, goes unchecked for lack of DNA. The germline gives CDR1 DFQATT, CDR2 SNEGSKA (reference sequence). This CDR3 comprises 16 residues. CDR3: CSARTSGGKSTGELFF.

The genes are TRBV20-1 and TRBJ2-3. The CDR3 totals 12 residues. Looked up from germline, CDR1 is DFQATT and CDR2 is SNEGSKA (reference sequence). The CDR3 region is CSAPTSIDTQYF.

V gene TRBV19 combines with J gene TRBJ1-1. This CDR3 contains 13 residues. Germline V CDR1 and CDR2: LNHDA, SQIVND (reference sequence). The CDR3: CASIDPPNTEAFF. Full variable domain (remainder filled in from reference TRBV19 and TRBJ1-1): DGGITQSPKYLFRKEGQNVTLSCEQNLNHDAMYWYRQDPGQGLRLIYYSQIVNDFQKGDIAEGYSVSREKKESFPLTVTSAQKNPTAFYLCASIDPPNTEAFFGQGTRLTVV.

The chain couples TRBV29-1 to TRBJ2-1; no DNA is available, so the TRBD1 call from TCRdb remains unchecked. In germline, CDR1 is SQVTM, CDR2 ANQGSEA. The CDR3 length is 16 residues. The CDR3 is CSVGRRGAELANEQFF.

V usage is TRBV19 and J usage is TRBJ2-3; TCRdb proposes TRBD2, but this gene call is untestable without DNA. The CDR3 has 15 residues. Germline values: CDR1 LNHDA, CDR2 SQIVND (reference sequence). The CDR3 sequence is CASSIEGLITDTQYF.

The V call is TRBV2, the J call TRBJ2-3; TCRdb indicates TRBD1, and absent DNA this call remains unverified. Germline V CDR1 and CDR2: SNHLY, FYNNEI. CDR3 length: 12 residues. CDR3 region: CASSSGQVTQYF. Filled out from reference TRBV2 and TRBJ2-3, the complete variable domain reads EPEVTQTPSHQVTQMGQEVILRCVPISNHLYFYWYRQILGQKVEFLVSFYNNEISEKSEIFDDQFSVERPDGSNFTLKIRSTKLEDSAMYFCASSSGQVTQYFGPGTRLTVL.

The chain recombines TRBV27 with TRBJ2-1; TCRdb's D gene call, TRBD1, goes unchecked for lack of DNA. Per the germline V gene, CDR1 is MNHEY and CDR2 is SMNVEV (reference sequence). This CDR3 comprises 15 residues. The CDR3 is CASSRDRGLYNEQFF.